This T cell receptor beta chain was sequenced during a study of blood T cell repertoires in COVID-19. Method: immunoSEQ multiplex PCR; TCRdb's copy keeps in-frame clones and lacks some. The data contain 300,000 to 350,000 clones, 80% to 90% of them singletons. Germline CDR1 SQVTM, CDR2 ANQGSEA. This CDR3 is built from 12 residues. V was pared by 5 bases and J by 5 bases, with 6 bases of the junction left unmatched. The sample comprised PBMCs or T cells enriched from blood (not recorded which). The V call is TRBV29-1, the J call TRBJ2-7, with 7 bases identical to TRBD1. The receptor was isolated from a woman in her thirties or forties with acute COVID-19. CDR3 DNA sequence: TGCAGCGTTAAGACAGGGTTCCACGAGCAGTACTTC. Its translation: CSVKTGFHEQYF.